The 16 T cell receptor beta chains in this list originate from one sample, sequenced in a study of T cells after somatic rescue of genetic block. Clones were sequenced by immunoSEQ multiplex PCR, and TCRdb holds only the in-frame ones, with some missing. Of 45,000 to 55,000 clones listed, 95% to 96% are singletons. Sequencing used peripheral blood mononuclear cells (PBMCs). These receptors were taken from a child younger than two.

This clone was seen just once. V is TRBV6-4 and J is TRBJ1-2; D is uncertain. V lost 8 bases and J 2 bases, leaving 15 bases between the germline ends. The V gene's germline CDR1 is MRHNA and CDR2 SNTAGT. This CDR3 region has 14 residues. The CDR3 nucleotides read TGTGCCAGCTCAATCAATGGAGGGAACTATGGCTACACCTTC. Its protein is CASSINGGNYGYTF.

This clone was detected only a few times. The chain carries TRBV13 and TRBJ1-2; unclear D gene. Germline CDR1 is PRHDT and CDR2 is FYEKMQ (reference sequence). The V end was cut by 2 bases, the J end by 4 bases, with 11 bases between. The CDR3 has 14 residues. The CDR3 here is CASSLWGDPYGYTF. CDR3 DNA: TGTGCCAGCAGCTTATGGGGAGATCCCTATGGCTACACCTTC.

The chain joins TRBV23-1 to TRBJ1-2, with D uncertain. TRBV23-1 is an open reading frame, and its role is uncertain. V lost 3 bases to trimming and J lost 3 bases, with 8 bases between them. This CDR3 has 13 amino acids. This chain's CDR3 is CASSHKAHYGYTF. For the CDR3, the DNA is TGCGCCAGCAGTCATAAGGCCCACTATGGCTACACCTTC.

This clone was recorded once. The V gene is TRBV4-3, the J gene TRBJ2-7; D is unclear. V lost 1 base to trimming and J lost 1 base, with 2 bases between them. The CDR3 totals 12 residues. Germline assignment: CDR1 LGHNA and CDR2 YSLEER. The CDR3, as DNA: TGCGCCAGCAGCCAAGGGTCCTACGAGCAGTACTTC. This encodes CASSQGSYEQYF.

The CDR3 DNA sequence: TGCGCCAGCAGATCTAAGGAGACCCAGTACTTC. Its protein product is CASRSKETQYF. The genes are TRBV10-1 and TRBJ2-5; no clear D. This CDR3 is built from 11 residues. Germline CDR1 is WNHNN and CDR2 is SYGVQD (reference sequence). Trimming removed 6 bases at V and 5 bases at J, with 7 bases between.

This chain joins TRBV27 and TRBJ1-6, with unresolved D. CDR3 length equals 17 residues. Trimming pared 0 bases from V and 3 bases from J, leaving 12 bases between. Germline loops: CDR1 MNHEY, CDR2 SMNVEV (reference sequence). The CDR3 reads CASSLSSPGFYNSPLHF. The CDR3 DNA reads as TGTGCCAGCAGTTTATCTTCTCCGGGTTTCTATAATTCACCCCTCCACTTT.

The CDR3 spells CASSKDRGGRTPDTQYF. DNA for the CDR3: TGTGCCAGCAGCAAAGATCGCGGCGGGAGGACCCCAGATACGCAGTATTTT. The V gene is TRBV21-1, the J gene TRBJ2-3; the table names TRBD2, a call not compared with the DNA. TRBV21-1 is assigned pseudogene status. The CDR3 spans 17 residues.

The chain recombines TRBV6-1 with TRBJ2-7; unclear D gene. CDR3 length: 11 residues. V was shortened by 1 base and J by 6 bases, with 4 bases between the two germline ends. Germline CDR1 is MNHNS and CDR2 is SASEGT. The CDR3 reads CASSEGGEQYF. CDR3 in DNA: TGTGCCAGCAGTGAAGGGGGCGAGCAGTACTTC.

This clone was seen once. The chain carries TRBV5-4 and TRBJ2-1; 8 bases are a match to TRBD2. Per germline, CDR1 SGHNT and CDR2 YYREEE (reference sequence). The CDR3 is 14 amino acids. V shed 3 bases and J 5 bases; nucleotides not matched to a gene: 4. The CDR3 nucleotides read TGTGCCAGCAGCTCAAGCGGGGGAGACAATGAGCAGTTCTTC. Amino acids: CASSSSGGDNEQFF.

This clone has just one count. The rearrangement links TRBV21-1 to TRBJ2-3; TRBD1, the table's D call, lacks a check against the DNA. TRBV21-1 counts as a pseudogene. The CDR3 totals 13 residues. In DNA form, the CDR3 reads TGTGCCAGCAGCAAACAGGGCACAGATACGCAGTATTTT. The encoded protein is CASSKQGTDTQYF.

This clone was counted once. This chain connects TRBV25-1 to TRBJ2-1; TRBD2 matches 8 bases. The CDR3 consists of 11 residues. V gave up 10 bases and J gave up 12 bases; unmatched junction bases: 8. Germline V lookup: CDR1 MGHDK, CDR2 SYGVNS. Here the CDR3 reads CATGTRTGQFF. The CDR3 coding sequence is TGTGCCACCGGGACTAGGACGGGGCAGTTCTTC.

This sequence joins TRBV2 and TRBJ2-1; D is unresolved. Germline V gene lookup returns CDR1 SNHLY and CDR2 FYNNEI. V gave up 4 bases and J gave up 5 bases, with 24 bases separating them. This CDR3 region has 18 residues. The CDR3 protein is CASSVALRGPASHNEQFF. CDR3 nucleotide sequence: TGTGCCAGCAGTGTAGCCCTCCGTGGCCCCGCATCTCACAATGAGCAGTTCTTC.

The J gene is TRBJ2-7, the V gene TRBV7-7; 15 bases line up with TRBD2. The germline CDR1 and CDR2 sequences are SSHAT and FNYEAQ (reference sequence). Germline trimming cut 5 bases from V and 4 bases from J; bases unmatched to any gene: 0. The CDR3 covers 14 residues. The CDR3 sequence: CASSGLAGGYEQYF. DNA of the CDR3: TGTGCCAGCAGCGGACTAGCGGGAGGGTACGAGCAGTACTTC.

This chain connects TRBV27 to TRBJ2-7; D is undetermined. V dropped 4 bases and J dropped 0 bases, with 13 bases sitting between them. Germline V CDR1 and CDR2: MNHEY, SMNVEV (reference sequence). The CDR3 is 15 residues long. The CDR3 sequence is CASSSFIGSSYEQYF. Written as DNA, the CDR3 is TGTGCCAGCAGTTCTTTCATCGGGTCCTCCTACGAGCAGTACTTC.

The V call is TRBV21-1, the J call TRBJ1-2. TRBV21-1 is a known pseudogene. The CDR3 is 14 amino acids. The CDR3 region has the DNA TGTGCCAGCAGCAAACCCCTCAAGGGTTATGGCTACACCTTC. Translating it yields CASSKPLKGYGYTF.

This chain joins TRBV4-2 and TRBJ2-1; TRBD2 matches at 8 bases. Trimming took 2 bases from V and 7 from J; bases not matched to a gene: 13. The CDR3 contains 17 residues. CDR1 and CDR2 (germline): LGHNA, YNFKEQ. The CDR3 DNA sequence: TGTGCCAGCAGCCAATTAGAATTTAGCGGGAACACTAATGAGCAGTTCTTC. It encodes CASSQLEFSGNTNEQFF.